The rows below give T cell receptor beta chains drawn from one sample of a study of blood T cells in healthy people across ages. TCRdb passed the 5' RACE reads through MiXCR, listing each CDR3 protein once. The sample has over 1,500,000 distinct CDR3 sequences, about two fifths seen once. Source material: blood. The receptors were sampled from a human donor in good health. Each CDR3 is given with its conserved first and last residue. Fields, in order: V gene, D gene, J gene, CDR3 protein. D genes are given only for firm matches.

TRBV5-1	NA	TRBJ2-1	CASSTAPGSDEQFF
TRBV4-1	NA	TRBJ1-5	CASSPRGRNNQPQHF
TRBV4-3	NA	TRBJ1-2	CASSQDVGDLYGYTF
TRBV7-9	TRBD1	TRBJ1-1	CASSSFRDRDNEAFF
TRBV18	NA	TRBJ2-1	CASSPEGSSYNEQFF
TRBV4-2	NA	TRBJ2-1	CASSQDPAVGEQFF
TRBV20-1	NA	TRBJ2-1	CSARGTGMGGSYNEQFF
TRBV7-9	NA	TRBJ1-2	CASSGNRGNGYTF
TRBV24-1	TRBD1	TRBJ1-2	CATSETGQFGYTF
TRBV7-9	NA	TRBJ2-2	CASSLVRRYRDHTGELFF
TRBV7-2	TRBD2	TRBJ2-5	CASQTSGGLETQYF
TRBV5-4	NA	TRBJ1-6	CASSLDSRGAGSPLHF
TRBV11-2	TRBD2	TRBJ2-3	CASSPTPSGSRTDTQYF
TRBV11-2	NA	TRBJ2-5	CASSPDYPETQYF
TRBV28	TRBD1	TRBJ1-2	CASSSGTVWAYGYTF
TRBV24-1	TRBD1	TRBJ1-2	CVTATGRAANGYTF
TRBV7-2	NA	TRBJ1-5	CACSLDKGGNQPQHF
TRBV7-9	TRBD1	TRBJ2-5	CSSSFWGRGPQETQYF
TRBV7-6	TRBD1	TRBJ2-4	CASSLGYRGPAKNIQYF
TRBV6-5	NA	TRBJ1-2	CASSYSGVGNYGYTF
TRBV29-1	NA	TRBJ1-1	CSVENRLNTEAFF
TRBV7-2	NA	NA	CASSLMPYEQYF
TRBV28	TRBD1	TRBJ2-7	CASTETRDRVFYEQYF
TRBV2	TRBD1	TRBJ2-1	CASSETGAYNEQFF
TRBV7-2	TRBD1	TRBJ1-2	CASSRSTGGYGYGYTF
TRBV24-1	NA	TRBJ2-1	CATSDLAGPPNEQFF
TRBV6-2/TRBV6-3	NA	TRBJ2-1	CASSYTLEGDEQFF
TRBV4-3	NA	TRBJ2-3	CASSHLETRSTDTQYF
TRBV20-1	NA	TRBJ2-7	CSADEQGNVYEQYF
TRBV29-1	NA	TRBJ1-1	CSAETDEAFF
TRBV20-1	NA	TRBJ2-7	CSARGELTYEQYF
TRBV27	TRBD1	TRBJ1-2	CASSWTGRRYGYTF
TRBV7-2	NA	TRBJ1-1	CASSSAVNAEAFF
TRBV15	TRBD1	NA	CATSTLDRGPPYEQYF
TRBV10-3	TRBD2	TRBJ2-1	CASETSGGASNEQFF
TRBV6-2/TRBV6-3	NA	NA	CASSYVFGWTETYEQYF
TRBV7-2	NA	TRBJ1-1	CASSSGHWNTEAFF